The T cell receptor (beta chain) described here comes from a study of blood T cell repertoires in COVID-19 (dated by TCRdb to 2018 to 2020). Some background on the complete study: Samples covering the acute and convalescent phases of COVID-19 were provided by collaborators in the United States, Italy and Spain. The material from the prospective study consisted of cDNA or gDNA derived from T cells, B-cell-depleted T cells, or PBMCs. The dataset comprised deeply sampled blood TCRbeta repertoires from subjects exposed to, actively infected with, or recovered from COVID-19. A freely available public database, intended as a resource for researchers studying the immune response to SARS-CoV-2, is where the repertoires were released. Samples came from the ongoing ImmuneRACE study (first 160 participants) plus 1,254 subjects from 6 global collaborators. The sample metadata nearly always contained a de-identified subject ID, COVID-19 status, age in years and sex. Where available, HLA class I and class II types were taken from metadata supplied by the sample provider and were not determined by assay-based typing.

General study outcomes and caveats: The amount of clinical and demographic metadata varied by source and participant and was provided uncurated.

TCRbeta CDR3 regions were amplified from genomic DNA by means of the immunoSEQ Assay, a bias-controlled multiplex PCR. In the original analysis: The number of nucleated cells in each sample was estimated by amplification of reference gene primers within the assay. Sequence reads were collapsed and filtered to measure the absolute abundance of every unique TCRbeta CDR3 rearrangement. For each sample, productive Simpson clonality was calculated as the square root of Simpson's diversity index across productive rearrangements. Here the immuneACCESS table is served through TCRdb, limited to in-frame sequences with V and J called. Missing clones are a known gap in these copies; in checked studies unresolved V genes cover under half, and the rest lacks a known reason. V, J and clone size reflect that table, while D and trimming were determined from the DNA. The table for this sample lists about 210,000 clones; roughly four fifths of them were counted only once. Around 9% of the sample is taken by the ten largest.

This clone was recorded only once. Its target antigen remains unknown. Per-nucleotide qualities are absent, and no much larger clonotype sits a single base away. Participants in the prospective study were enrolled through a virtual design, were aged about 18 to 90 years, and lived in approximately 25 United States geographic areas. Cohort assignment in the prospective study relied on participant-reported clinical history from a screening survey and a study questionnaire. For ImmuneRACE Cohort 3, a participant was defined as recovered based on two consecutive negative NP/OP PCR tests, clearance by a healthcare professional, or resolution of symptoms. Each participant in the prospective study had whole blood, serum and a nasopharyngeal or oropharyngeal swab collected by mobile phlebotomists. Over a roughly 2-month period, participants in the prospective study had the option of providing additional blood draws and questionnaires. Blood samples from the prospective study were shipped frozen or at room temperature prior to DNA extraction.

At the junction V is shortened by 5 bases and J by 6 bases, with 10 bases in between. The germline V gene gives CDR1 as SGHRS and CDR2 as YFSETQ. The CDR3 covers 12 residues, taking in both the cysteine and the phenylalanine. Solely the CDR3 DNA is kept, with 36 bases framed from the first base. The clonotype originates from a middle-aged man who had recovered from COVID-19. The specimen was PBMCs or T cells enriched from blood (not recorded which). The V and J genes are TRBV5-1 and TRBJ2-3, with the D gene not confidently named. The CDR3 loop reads CASSFPRDTQYF. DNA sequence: TGCGCCAGCAGTTTCCCGCGGGATACGCAGTATTTT.